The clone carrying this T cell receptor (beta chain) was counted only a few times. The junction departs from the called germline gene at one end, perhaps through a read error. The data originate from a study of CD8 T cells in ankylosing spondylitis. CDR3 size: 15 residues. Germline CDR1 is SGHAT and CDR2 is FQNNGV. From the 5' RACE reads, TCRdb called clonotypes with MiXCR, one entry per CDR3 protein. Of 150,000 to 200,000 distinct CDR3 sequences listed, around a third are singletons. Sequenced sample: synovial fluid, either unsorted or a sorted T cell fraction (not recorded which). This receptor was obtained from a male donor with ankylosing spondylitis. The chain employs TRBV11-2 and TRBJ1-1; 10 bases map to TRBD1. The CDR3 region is CASSLDRGLNTEAFF. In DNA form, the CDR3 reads TGTGCCAGCAGCCTAGACAGGGGGCTGAACACTGAAGCTTTCTTT. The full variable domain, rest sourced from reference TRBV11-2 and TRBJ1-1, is EAGVAQSPRYKIIEKRQSVAFWCNPISGHATLYWYQQILGQGPKLLIQFQNNGVVDDSQLPKDRFSAERLKGVDSTLKIQPAKLEDSAVYLCASSLDRGLNTEAFFGQGTRLTVV.